The T cell receptor beta chain under discussion was sequenced for a study of T cell changes during pregnancy in multiple sclerosis. V was clipped by 4 bases and J by 4 bases; unmatched bases: 13. In germline, CDR1 is SGHDT, CDR2 YYEEEE. The CDR3 length is 17 residues. Libraries were prepared by immunoSEQ multiplex PCR; TCRdb keeps only in-frame clonotypes and omits some of them. The table lists about 92,000 clones, approximately 92% of them singletons. The specimen was peripheral blood, collected in the first trimester of pregnancy. The chain has TRBV5-6 and TRBJ2-7, with 11 nucleotides matching TRBD2. The receptor's source is a female donor with multiple sclerosis, enrolled in a pregnancy study. For the CDR3, the DNA is TGTGCCAGCAGCCGAGACTCCCGTAGCGGGAGGGGATACGAGCAGTACTTC. This codes for CASSRDSRSGRGYEQYF.